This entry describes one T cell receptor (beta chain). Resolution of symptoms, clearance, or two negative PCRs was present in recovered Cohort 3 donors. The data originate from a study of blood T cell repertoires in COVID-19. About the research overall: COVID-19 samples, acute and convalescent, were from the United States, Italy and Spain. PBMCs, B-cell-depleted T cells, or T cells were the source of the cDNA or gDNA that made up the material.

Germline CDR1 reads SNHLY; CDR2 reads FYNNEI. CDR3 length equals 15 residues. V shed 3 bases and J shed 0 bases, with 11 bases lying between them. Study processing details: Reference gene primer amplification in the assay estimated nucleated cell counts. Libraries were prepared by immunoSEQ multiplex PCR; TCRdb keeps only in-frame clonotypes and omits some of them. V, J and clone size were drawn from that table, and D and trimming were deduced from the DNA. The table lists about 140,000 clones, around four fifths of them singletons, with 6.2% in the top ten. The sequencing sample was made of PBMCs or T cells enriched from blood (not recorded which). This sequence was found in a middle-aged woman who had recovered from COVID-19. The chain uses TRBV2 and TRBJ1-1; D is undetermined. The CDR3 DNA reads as TGTGCCAGCAGTGACTCTGTCAGAATGAACACTGAAGCTTTCTTT. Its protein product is CASSDSVRMNTEAFF.